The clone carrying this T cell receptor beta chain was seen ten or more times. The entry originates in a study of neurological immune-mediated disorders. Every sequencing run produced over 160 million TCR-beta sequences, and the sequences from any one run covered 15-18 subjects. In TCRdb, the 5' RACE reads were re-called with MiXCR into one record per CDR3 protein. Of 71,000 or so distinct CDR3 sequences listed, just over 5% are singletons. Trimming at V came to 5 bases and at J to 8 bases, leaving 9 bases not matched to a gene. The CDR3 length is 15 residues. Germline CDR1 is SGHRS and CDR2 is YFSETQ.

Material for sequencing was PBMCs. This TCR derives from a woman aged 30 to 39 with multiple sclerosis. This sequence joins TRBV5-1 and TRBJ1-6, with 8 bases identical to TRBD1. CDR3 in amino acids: CASRPTGAGDSPLHF. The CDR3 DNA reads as TGCGCCAGCAGGCCGACAGGGGCAGGGGATTCACCCCTCCACTTT.